Each of the 29 T cell receptor beta chains below was sequenced from the same sample in a study of T cells in Graves' hyperthyroidism and ophthalmopathy. Amplified TCR beta CDR3 regions came from RNA transcripts. Primed by the HTBI set, a first-round RT-PCR was run on the TCR CDR3. TCRdb re-analysed the multiplex PCR reads in MiXCR, keeping a single row per CDR3 protein. The profile shows about half a million distinct CDR3 sequences, 22% of them singletons. Sequenced: blood. These receptors were obtained from a woman in her seventies with Graves' ophthalmopathy.

The rearrangement joins TRBV19 to TRBJ1-2; 8 nucleotides agree with TRBD1. In germline, CDR1 is LNHDA, CDR2 SQIVND (reference sequence). J gave up 0 bases and V 7 bases, and 7 bases lay outside the gene matches. The CDR3 is made up of 15 amino acids. The chain's CDR3 is CASKKDRAANYGYTF. The CDR3 DNA reads as TGTGCCAGTAAGAAGGACAGGGCGGCTAACTATGGCTACACCTTC. Full variable domain (rest looked up from reference TRBV19 and TRBJ1-2): DGGITQSPKYLFRKEGQNVTLSCEQNLNHDAMYWYRQDPGQGLRLIYYSQIVNDFQKGDIAEGYSVSREKKESFPLTVTSAQKNPTAFYLCASKKDRAANYGYTFGSGTRLTVV.

The chain couples TRBV19 to TRBJ1-5, with a tentative D call TRBD1 (6 bases). Germline assignment: CDR1 LNHDA and CDR2 SQIVND (reference sequence). The CDR3 sequence is 15 residues long. Trimming cost V 6 bases and J 7 bases, with 19 bases left between them. The CDR3 reads CASSHPRGVRQPQHF. CDR3 DNA: TGTGCCAGTAGCCACCCGAGGGGGGTCCGGCAGCCCCAGCATTTT. The full variable domain, in which reference TRBV19 and TRBJ1-5 provide the parts outside the CDR3, is DGGITQSPKYLFRKEGQNVTLSCEQNLNHDAMYWYRQDPGQGLRLIYYSQIVNDFQKGDIAEGYSVSREKKESFPLTVTSAQKNPTAFYLCASSHPRGVRQPQHFGDGTRLSIL.

J is TRBJ2-4 and V is TRBV3-1; D gene uncertain. Trimming left V 4 bases short and J 1 base short, with 11 bases between. This CDR3 region has 15 residues. Germline V gene lookup returns CDR1 LGHDT and CDR2 YNNKEL (reference sequence). Here the CDR3 reads CASSLEPAAKNIQYF. DNA of the CDR3: TGTGCCAGCAGCCTAGAGCCCGCGGCCAAAAACATTCAGTACTTC.

This clonotype occurred a few times. This sequence joins TRBV29-1 and TRBJ2-2; no reliable D call. Germline V gives CDR1 SQVTM, CDR2 ANQGSEA. The CDR3 sequence is 12 residues long. With 3 bases removed from V and 7 bases from J, the gap between germline ends came to 9 bases. This CDR3 is CSVDGVRGELFF. The CDR3 DNA is TGCAGCGTTGATGGGGTACGCGGGGAGCTGTTTTTT.

The chain links TRBV27 to TRBJ1-2; perhaps TRBD1 as D (5 bases). Germline assignment: CDR1 MNHEY and CDR2 SMNVEV (reference sequence). The CDR3 is made up of 12 amino acids. V was trimmed by 10 bases and J by 7 bases, leaving 16 bases between them. The CDR3 protein is CATQGGFFGYTF. The CDR3 DNA follows: TGTGCCACGCAGGGTGGATTTTTTGGCTACACCTTC.

This clonotype was detected only a few times. This chain uses TRBV20-1 with TRBJ1-2, with unresolved D. In germline, CDR1 is DFQATT, CDR2 SNEGSKA (reference sequence). The CDR3 is 15 residues long. Between the trimmed V and J ends, which lost 0 bases and 3 bases, there was a span of 14 bases. CDR3 bases: TGCAGTGCTAGAGATTATTCCCAGAGATACTATGGCTACACCTTC. Translated, it gives CSARDYSQRYYGYTF.

This clonotype has more than one count but fewer than ten. The chain has TRBV10-3 and TRBJ2-5; the D is unclear. V dropped 6 bases and J dropped 5 bases, with 13 bases sitting between them. This CDR3 is 13 amino acids long. Germline V CDR1 and CDR2: ENHRY, SYGVKD. CDR3 residues: CAIRPPLKETQYF. For the CDR3, the DNA is TGTGCCATCAGGCCCCCCCTCAAGGAGACCCAGTACTTC.

This clonotype was seen only a few times. The chain employs TRBV20-1 and TRBJ2-7; the D is unclear. V lost 5 bases and J 2 bases, leaving 16 bases between the germline ends. Germline V gene data show CDR1 as DFQATT and CDR2 as SNEGSKA (reference sequence). The CDR3 sequence is 14 residues long. CDR3 DNA sequence: TGCAGTGCTCAGGACCCTCGAAGGGCCTACGAGCAGTACTTC. Protein: CSAQDPRRAYEQYF.

CDR3 DNA sequence: TGTGCCAGCAGCTTGTTTTCGTGGGCTGATCAGCCCCAGCATTTT. It yields the protein CASSLFSWADQPQHF. The chain links TRBV5-6 to TRBJ1-5; D gene unclear. The CDR3 contains 15 residues. Trimming stripped 1 base from V and 5 bases from J, with 13 bases between. Germline CDR1 and CDR2: SGHDT and YYEEEE. Complete variable domain (other parts from reference TRBV5-6 and TRBJ1-5): DAGVTQSPTHLIKTRGQQVTLRCSPKSGHDTVSWYQQALGQGPQFIFQYYEEEERQRGNFPDRFSGHQFPNYSSELNVNALLLGDSALYLCASSLFSWADQPQHFGDGTRLSIL.

This clonotype was seen a few times. The chain recombines TRBV30 with TRBJ2-1; 7 nucleotides match TRBD2. The germline gives CDR1 GTSNPN, CDR2 SVGIG (reference sequence). The CDR3 length is 14 residues. V dropped 1 base and J dropped 5; count of bases not matched to a gene: 5. The CDR3 DNA follows: TGTGCCTGGAGTGCTATAGCGGGCCACAATGAGCAGTTCTTC. This translates into CAWSAIAGHNEQFF.

This clonotype was recorded at least ten times. This chain joins TRBV10-3 and TRBJ1-3, with 7 positions matching TRBD1. In germline, CDR1 is ENHRY, CDR2 SYGVKD. The trim removed 6 bases at V and 5 bases at J, leaving 4 bases unmatched. The CDR3 is made up of 13 amino acids. Here the CDR3 DNA reads TGTGCCATCAGCCGGGACAGCAGAAACACCATATATTTT. Residues: CAISRDSRNTIYF.

J is TRBJ2-5 and V is TRBV12-5, with 14 bases matching TRBD2. The CDR3 runs to 16 residues. The trim removed 6 bases at V and 4 bases at J, leaving 7 bases unmatched. Germline assignment: CDR1 LGHNT and CDR2 FRNRAP. The CDR3 loop is CASGPGTSGSIETQYF. The CDR3 DNA reads TGTGCTAGTGGCCCAGGGACTAGCGGGAGCATAGAGACCCAGTACTTC. The full variable domain, its missing parts supplied by reference TRBV12-5 and TRBJ2-5, is DARVTQTPRHKVTEMGQEVTMRCQPILGHNTVFWYRQTMMQGLELLAYFRNRAPLDDSGMPKDRFSAEMPDATLATLKIQPSEPRDSAVYFCASGPGTSGSIETQYFGPGTRLLVL.

This clonotype was seen a few times. The J gene is TRBJ1-2, the V gene TRBV20-1, with a weak D call TRBD1 (5 bases). This CDR3 is built from 14 residues. Germline V lookup: CDR1 DFQATT, CDR2 SNEGSKA (reference sequence). The V end lost 6 bases, the J end lost 4 bases, and 18 bases lay between the germline ends. As DNA, the CDR3 is TGCAGTGCCCTCGAGAGGGGCGGGGGCTATGGCTACACCTTC. Translation: CSALERGGGYGYTF.

This clonotype showed up just a few times. The J gene is TRBJ2-5, the V gene TRBV29-1; 9 nucleotides match TRBD1. V dropped 3 bases and J dropped 4; count of bases not matched to a gene: 9. The germline gives CDR1 SQVTM, CDR2 ANQGSEA. The CDR3 length is 15 residues. The chain's CDR3 is CSVELTGGRGETQYF. DNA of the CDR3: TGCAGCGTTGAGTTAACAGGGGGCCGAGGAGAGACCCAGTACTTC.

The chain links TRBV20-1 to TRBJ1-2; 7 bases align to TRBD1. After removal of 5 bases from V and 7 bases from J, the junction contained 10 bases not matched to a gene. The CDR3 has 13 amino acids. Germline V gives CDR1 DFQATT, CDR2 SNEGSKA (reference sequence). CDR3: CSAFLDRVSGYTF. The CDR3 nucleotides read TGCAGTGCTTTTCTCGACAGGGTGTCTGGCTACACCTTC.

The chain uses TRBV5-4 and TRBJ2-5; weak D call: TRBD1 (8 bases). The CDR3 length is 16 residues. The germline gives CDR1 SGHNT, CDR2 YYREEE (reference sequence). Trimming removed 2 bases from V and 5 bases from J, with 19 bases in between. The CDR3 DNA reads as TGTGCCAGCAGCTTCCGGACAGGGACTAATGGGGAGACCCAGTACTTC. This sequence encodes CASSFRTGTNGETQYF.

This clonotype was counted many times. This chain connects TRBV9 to TRBJ1-5; no clear D gene. V gave up 0 bases and J gave up 0 bases, with 4 bases separating them. The length of the CDR3 is 14 residues. Germline CDR1 SGDLS, CDR2 YYNGEE. CDR3 DNA: TGTGCCAGCAGCGTAGGGGGTAGCAATCAGCCCCAGCATTTT. This gives the protein CASSVGGSNQPQHF.

J is TRBJ2-3 and V is TRBV10-1, with D possibly being TRBD2 (6 bases). V was clipped by 4 bases and J by 6 bases, with 20 bases between them. The CDR3 covers 16 residues. CDR1 is WNHNN and CDR2 is SYGVQD in the germline V gene (reference sequence). CDR3 sequence (DNA): TGCGCCAGCAGTGGCCGGCTAGCGAGAGGTGTCGATACGCAGTATTTT. Protein sequence: CASSGRLARGVDTQYF.

This clonotype was seen a few times. The gene calls are TRBV10-3 and TRBJ1-4; D unclear. The CDR3 runs to 14 residues. CDR1 is ENHRY, CDR2 SYGVKD, per germline. Trimming stripped 2 bases from V and 7 bases from J, with 11 bases between. The CDR3 nucleotides are TGTGCCATCAGTGAGAGAGGTATTGGTGAAAAACTGTTTTTT. Its protein is CAISERGIGEKLFF.

V usage is TRBV2 and J usage is TRBJ2-1, with D unresolved. The CDR3 contains 11 residues. V lost 8 bases and J 3 bases, leaving 5 bases between the germline ends. The V gene's germline CDR1 is SNHLY and CDR2 FYNNEI. CDR3 region: CASGNYNEQFF. The CDR3 region has the DNA TGTGCCAGCGGCAACTACAATGAGCAGTTCTTC.

The rearrangement links TRBV5-1 to TRBJ1-1, with 9 bases fitting TRBD1. The CDR3 totals 16 residues. V lost 1 base, J lost 6 bases, and 10 bases stayed unmatched. The germline V gene has CDR1 SGHRS and CDR2 YFSETQ. The CDR3 region is CASSLRDRVGAAEAFF. Written as DNA, the CDR3 is TGCGCCAGCAGCTTGAGGGACAGGGTAGGTGCAGCTGAAGCTTTCTTT.

This clonotype has a handful of counts. The V call is TRBV6-2 or TRBV6-3, the J call TRBJ2-7; TRBD2 matches at 11 bases. Germline CDR1 and CDR2: MNHEY and SVGEGT. The CDR3 runs to 16 residues. V was clipped by 6 bases and J by 0 bases; unmatched bases: 7. In DNA form, the CDR3 reads TGTGCCAGCAGCCGGAGGACTAGCGGGTACTCCTACGAGCAGTACTTC. As protein: CASSRRTSGYSYEQYF.

This clonotype was counted only a few times. The V call is TRBV5-1, the J call TRBJ2-1; 8 bases line up with TRBD2. This CDR3 region has 14 residues. Trimming at V came to 4 bases and at J to 15 bases, leaving 15 bases not matched to a gene. CDR1 is SGHRS and CDR2 is YFSETQ in the germline V gene. The CDR3, as DNA: TGCGCCAGCAGCCCGGGGGGGACGGGAGCCTCTTGGTTCTTC. Translated: CASSPGGTGASWFF.

In its sample, this clonotype was seen a few times. This rearrangement joins TRBV6-1 to TRBJ2-5; the D is unclear. Germline V gene lookup returns CDR1 MNHNS and CDR2 SASEGT. The length of the CDR3 is 13 residues. V was pared by 5 bases and J by 0 bases, with 7 bases between. The CDR3 spells CASSRRHQETQYF. CDR3 in DNA: TGTGCCAGCAGTAGGAGACACCAAGAGACCCAGTACTTC.

The rearrangement links TRBV28 to TRBJ2-7; 7 positions agree with TRBD2. Looked up from germline, CDR1 is MDHEN and CDR2 is SYDVKM. The trim removed 5 bases at V and 4 bases at J, leaving 8 bases unmatched. This CDR3 has 14 amino acids. The CDR3 coding sequence is TGTGCCAGCAGTCTCGGGACTACACCATACGAGCAGTACTTC. Translation: CASSLGTTPYEQYF.

The V gene is TRBV7-3, the J gene TRBJ1-1; 9 bases agree with TRBD1. J was trimmed by 0 bases and V by 4 bases; bases with no gene match: 6. Germline loops: CDR1 SGHTA, CDR2 FQGTGA. The CDR3 length is 16 residues. CDR3 nucleotides: TGTGCCAGCAGCTCGACAGGGGGTGAAATGAACACTGAAGCTTTCTTT. It specifies CASSSTGGEMNTEAFF.

This clonotype was recorded at least ten times. The chain has TRBV28 and TRBJ1-5; D unclear. CDR1 and CDR2 from the germline V gene are MDHEN and SYDVKM. CDR3 length: 13 amino acids. The ends were cut back, 4 bases at V and 8 bases at J, with 12 bases in the middle. The CDR3 reads CASSSSSREPQHF. In DNA form, the CDR3 reads TGTGCCAGCAGTTCCAGCTCAAGGGAGCCCCAGCATTTT. The variable domain in full, completed from reference TRBV28 and TRBJ1-5, reads DVKVTQSSRYLVKRTGEKVFLECVQDMDHENMFWYRQDPGLGLRLIYFSYDVKMKEKGDIPEGYSVSREKKERFSLILESASTNQTSMYLCASSSSSREPQHFGDGTRLSIL.

V gene TRBV19 combines with J gene TRBJ1-2; 7 bases match TRBD1. V shed 7 bases, J shed 0 bases, and the junction held 5 bases outside the gene matches. Germline lookup yields CDR1 LNHDA and CDR2 SQIVND (reference sequence). CDR3 length: 14 amino acids. DNA for the CDR3: TGTGCCAGTACCACGGGACAGACTAACTATGGCTACACCTTC. Amino acid sequence: CASTTGQTNYGYTF.

The V call is TRBV10-3, the J call TRBJ1-3; the D is unclear. Per the germline V gene, CDR1 is ENHRY and CDR2 is SYGVKD. The ends were cut back, 5 bases at V and 6 bases at J, with 14 bases in the middle. This CDR3 is built from 14 residues. The CDR3 spells CAISSKVLENTIYF. CDR3 coding DNA: TGTGCCATCAGTTCTAAGGTCCTGGAAAACACCATATATTTT.